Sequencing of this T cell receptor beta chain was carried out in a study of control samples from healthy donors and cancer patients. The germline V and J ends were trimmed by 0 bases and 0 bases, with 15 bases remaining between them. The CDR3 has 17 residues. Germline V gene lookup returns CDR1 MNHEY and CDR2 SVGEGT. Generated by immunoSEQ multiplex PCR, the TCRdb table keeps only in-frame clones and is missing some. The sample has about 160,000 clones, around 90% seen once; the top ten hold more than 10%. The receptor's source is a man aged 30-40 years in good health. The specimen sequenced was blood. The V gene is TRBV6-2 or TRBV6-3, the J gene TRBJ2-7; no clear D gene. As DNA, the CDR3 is TGTGCCAGCAGTTACTCACCGGACGGCAGAAGCTCCTACGAGCAGTACTTC. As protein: CASSYSPDGRSSYEQYF.